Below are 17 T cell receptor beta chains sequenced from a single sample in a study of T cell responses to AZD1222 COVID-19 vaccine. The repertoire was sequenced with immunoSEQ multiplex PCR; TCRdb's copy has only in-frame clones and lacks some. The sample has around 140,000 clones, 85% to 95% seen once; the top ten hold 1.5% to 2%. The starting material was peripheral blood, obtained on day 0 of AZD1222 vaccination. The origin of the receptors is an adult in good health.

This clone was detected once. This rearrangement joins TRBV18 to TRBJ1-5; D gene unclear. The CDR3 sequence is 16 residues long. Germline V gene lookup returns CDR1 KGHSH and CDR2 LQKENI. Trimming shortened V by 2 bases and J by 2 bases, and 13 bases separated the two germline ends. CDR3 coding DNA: TGTGCCAGCTCACCAATCAGAGGTATGGGCAATCAGCCCCAGCATTTT. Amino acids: CASSPIRGMGNQPQHF.

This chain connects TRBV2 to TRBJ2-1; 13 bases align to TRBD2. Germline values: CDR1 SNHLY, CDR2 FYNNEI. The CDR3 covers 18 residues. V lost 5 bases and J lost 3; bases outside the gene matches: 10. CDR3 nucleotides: TGTGCCAGCAGTAGGACCGGGACTAGCGGGACTGGCTACAATGAGCAGTTCTTC. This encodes CASSRTGTSGTGYNEQFF. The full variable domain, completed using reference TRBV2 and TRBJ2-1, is EPEVTQTPSHQVTQMGQEVILRCVPISNHLYFYWYRQILGQKVEFLVSFYNNEISEKSEIFDDQFSVERPDGSNFTLKIRSTKLEDSAMYFCASSRTGTSGTGYNEQFFGPGTRLTVL.

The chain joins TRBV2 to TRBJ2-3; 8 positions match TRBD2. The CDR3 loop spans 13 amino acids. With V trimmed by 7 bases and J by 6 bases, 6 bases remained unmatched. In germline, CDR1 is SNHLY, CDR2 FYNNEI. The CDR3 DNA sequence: TGTGCCAGCACTAGCGGCGGGGGGGATACGCAGTATTTT. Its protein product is CASTSGGGDTQYF.

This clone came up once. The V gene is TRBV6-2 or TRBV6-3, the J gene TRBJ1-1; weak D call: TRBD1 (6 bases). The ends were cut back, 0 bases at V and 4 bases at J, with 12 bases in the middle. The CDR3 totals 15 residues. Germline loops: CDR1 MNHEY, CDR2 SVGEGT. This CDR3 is CASSYSDGGGTEAFF. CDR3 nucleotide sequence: TGTGCCAGCAGTTACTCGGACGGAGGGGGCACTGAAGCTTTCTTT.

The DNA for the CDR3 is TGTGCCACCAGTGACCCGGGACAGTCAAACTATGGCTACACCTTC. Translating it yields CATSDPGQSNYGYTF. The V gene is TRBV24-1, the J gene TRBJ1-2; 7 bases align to TRBD1. CDR3 length: 15 amino acids. Unmatched junction bases numbered 6, after V lost 4 bases and J lost 2 bases. Germline values: CDR1 KGHDR, CDR2 SFDVKD.

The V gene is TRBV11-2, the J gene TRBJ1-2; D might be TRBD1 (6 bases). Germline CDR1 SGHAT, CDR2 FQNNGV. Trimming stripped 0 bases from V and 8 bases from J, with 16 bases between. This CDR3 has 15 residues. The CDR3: CASSLEPGAVGGYTF. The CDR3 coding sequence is TGTGCCAGCAGCTTAGAACCGGGGGCGGTCGGGGGCTACACCTTC.

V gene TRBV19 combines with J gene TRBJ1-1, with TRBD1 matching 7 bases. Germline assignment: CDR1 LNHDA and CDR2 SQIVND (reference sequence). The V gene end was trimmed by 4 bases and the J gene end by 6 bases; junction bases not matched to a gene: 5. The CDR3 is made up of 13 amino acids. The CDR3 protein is CASSTTGEAEAFF. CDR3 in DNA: TGTGCCAGTAGTACCACAGGGGAAGCTGAAGCTTTCTTT.

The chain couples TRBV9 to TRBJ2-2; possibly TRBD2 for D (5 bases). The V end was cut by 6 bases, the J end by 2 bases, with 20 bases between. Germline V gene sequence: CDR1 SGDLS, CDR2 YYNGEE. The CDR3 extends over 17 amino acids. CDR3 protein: CASNSDRAGSNTGELFF. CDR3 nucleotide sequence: TGTGCCAGCAACTCAGATCGGGCGGGCTCCAACACCGGGGAGCTGTTTTTT.

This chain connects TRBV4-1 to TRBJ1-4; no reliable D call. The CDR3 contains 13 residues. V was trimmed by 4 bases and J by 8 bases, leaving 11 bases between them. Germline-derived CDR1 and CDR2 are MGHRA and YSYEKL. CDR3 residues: CASSPVGGEKLFF. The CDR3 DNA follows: TGCGCCAGCAGCCCTGTTGGAGGGGAAAAACTGTTTTTT.

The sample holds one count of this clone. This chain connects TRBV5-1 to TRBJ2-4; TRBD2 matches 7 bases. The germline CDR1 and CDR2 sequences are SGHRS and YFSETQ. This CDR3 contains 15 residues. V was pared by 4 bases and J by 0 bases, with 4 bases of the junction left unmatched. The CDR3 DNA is TGCGCCAGCAGCGGGGAGGGGACAGCCAAAAACATTCAGTACTTC. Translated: CASSGEGTAKNIQYF.

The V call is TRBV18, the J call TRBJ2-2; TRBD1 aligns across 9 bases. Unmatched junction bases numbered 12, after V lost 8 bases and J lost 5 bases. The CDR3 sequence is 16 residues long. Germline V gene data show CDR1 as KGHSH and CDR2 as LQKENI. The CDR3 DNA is TGTGCCAGCCGGGATCGGGGACAGGGAATGACCGGGGAGCTGTTTTTT. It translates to CASRDRGQGMTGELFF.

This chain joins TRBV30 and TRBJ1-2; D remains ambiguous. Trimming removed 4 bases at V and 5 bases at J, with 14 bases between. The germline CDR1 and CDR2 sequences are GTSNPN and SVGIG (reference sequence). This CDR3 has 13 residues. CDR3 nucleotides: TGTGCCTGGACCGCTCGACCGGGATATGGCTACACCTTC. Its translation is CAWTARPGYGYTF.

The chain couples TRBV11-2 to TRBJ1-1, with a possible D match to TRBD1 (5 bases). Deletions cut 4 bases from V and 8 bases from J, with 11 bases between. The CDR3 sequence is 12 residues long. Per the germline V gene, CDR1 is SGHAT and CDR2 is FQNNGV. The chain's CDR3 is CASSSRGLEAFF. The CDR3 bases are TGTGCCAGCAGCTCACGGGGACTGGAAGCTTTCTTT.

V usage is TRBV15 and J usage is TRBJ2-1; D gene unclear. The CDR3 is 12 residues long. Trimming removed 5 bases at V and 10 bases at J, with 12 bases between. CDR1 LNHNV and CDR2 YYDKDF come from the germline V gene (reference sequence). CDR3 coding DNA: TGTGCCACCAGCCCCCGACGTGGAGAGCAGTTCTTC. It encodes CATSPRRGEQFF.

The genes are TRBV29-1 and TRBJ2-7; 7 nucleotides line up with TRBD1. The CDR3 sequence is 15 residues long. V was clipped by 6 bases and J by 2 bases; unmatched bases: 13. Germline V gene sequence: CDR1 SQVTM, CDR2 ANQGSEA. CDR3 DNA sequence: TGCAGCGTGGGAACAACCGGGACAGCAACCTACGAGCAGTACTTC. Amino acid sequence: CSVGTTGTATYEQYF.

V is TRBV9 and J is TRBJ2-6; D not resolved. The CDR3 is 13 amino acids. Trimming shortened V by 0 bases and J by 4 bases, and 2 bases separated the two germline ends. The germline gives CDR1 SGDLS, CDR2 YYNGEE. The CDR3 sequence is CASSVEGANVLTF. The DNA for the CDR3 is TGTGCCAGCAGCGTAGAGGGGGCCAACGTCCTGACTTTC.

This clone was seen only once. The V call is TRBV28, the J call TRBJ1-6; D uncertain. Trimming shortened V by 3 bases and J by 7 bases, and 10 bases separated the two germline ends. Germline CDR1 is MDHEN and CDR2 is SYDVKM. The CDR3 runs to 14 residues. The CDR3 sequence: CASSLSPLNSPLHF. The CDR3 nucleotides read TGTGCCAGCAGTTTGTCCCCTTTGAATTCACCCCTCCACTTT.